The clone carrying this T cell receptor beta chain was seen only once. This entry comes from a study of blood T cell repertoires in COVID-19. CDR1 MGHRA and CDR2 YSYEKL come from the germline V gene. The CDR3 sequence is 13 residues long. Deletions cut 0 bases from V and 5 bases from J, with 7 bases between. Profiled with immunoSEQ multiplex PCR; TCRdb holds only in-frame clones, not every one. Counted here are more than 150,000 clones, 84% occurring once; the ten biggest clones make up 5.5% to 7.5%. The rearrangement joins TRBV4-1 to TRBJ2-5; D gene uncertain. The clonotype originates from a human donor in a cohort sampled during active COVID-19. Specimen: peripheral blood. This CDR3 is CASSQDSSETQYF. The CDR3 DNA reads TGCGCCAGCAGCCAAGATAGTTCTGAGACCCAGTACTTC.